The sequence of this T cell receptor beta chain was determined in a study of OX40 agonist ivuxolimab in advanced cancers. Study-level results: Still undetermined is the antigen specificity of the expanded peripheral T cells. Certain nonresponding patients likewise had low normalized T-cell clonal expansion.

Worth noting for this clone: Antigen: not known.

Here immunoSEQ multiplex PCR was the method, and the copy in TCRdb shows in-frame clones only, minus some. The table includes roughly 72,000 clones, 65% to 85% detected once. In germline, CDR1 is MNHNS, CDR2 SASEGT. This CDR3 is built from 15 residues. Trimming removed 0 bases from V and 11 bases from J, with 16 bases in between. V and J are TRBV6-1 and TRBJ1-4, with D perhaps matching TRBD1 (5 bases). Sequenced here: CD4+ or CD8+ T cells sorted from blood, sampled in a trial of the OX40 agonist ivuxolimab. This TCR derives from an adult with an advanced solid tumor such as melanoma, head and neck, liver or kidney cancer. CDR3 sequence: CASSEAGTGGWKLFF. The CDR3, as DNA: TGTGCCAGCAGTGAAGCGGGAACCGGGGGGTGGAAACTGTTTTTT.